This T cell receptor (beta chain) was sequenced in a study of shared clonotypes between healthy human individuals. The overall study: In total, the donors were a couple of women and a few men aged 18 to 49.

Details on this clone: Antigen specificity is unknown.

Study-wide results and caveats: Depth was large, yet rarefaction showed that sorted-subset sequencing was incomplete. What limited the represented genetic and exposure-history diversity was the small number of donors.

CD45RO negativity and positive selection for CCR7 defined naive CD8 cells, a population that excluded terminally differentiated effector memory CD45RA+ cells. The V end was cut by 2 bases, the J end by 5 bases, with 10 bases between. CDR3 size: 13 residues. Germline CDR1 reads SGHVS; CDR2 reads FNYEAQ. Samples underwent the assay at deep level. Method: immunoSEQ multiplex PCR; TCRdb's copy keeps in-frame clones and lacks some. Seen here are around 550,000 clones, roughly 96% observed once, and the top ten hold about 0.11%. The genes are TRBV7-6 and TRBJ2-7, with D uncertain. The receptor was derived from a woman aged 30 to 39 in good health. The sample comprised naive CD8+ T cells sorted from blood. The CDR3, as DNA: TGTGCCAGCAGCTTAAGTTTAGGGAACGAGCAGTACTTC. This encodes CASSLSLGNEQYF. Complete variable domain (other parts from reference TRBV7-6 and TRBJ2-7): GAGVSQSPRYKVTKRGQDVALRCDPISGHVSLYWYRQALGQGPEFLTYFNYEAQQDKSGLPNDRFSAERPEGSISTLTIQRTEQRDSAMYRCASSLSLGNEQYFGPGTRLTVT.